This is a list of T cell receptor beta chains from one sample in a study of PD-1 blockade in classical Hodgkin lymphoma. Method: immunoSEQ multiplex PCR; TCRdb's copy keeps in-frame clones and lacks some. The sample includes roughly 21,000 clones, approximately 85% of them seen just once. Material: peripheral blood mononuclear cells (PBMCs), obtained before the fourth cycle of nivolumab. These receptors came from a human donor with classical Hodgkin lymphoma. Each CDR3 is given with its conserved first and last residue. The D gene is left open where the match is weak.

V: TRBV27
J: TRBJ2-5
D: NA
CDR3: CASSARWGLGETQYF

V: TRBV19
J: TRBJ2-1
D: TRBD1
CDR3: CASSAYRGPSYNEQFF

V: TRBV4-1
J: TRBJ1-1
D: TRBD1
CDR3: CASSLGTGNTEAFF

V: TRBV18
J: TRBJ2-4
D: NA
CDR3: CASSPGGDSKNIQYF

V: TRBV7-9
J: TRBJ2-3
D: NA
CDR3: CACGGLTSTDTQYF

V: TRBV9
J: TRBJ1-2
D: NA
CDR3: CASSVGRGMGGYTF

V: TRBV6-5
J: TRBJ2-7
D: NA
CDR3: CASNNPDSYEQYF

V: TRBV7-2
J: TRBJ1-3
D: NA
CDR3: CASSPTDTSGNTIYF

V: TRBV5-1
J: TRBJ1-1
D: NA
CDR3: CASSRRGWGQNTEAFF

V: TRBV19
J: TRBJ1-2
D: TRBD1
CDR3: CASSIARQGSYGYTF

V: TRBV7-6
J: TRBJ1-1
D: NA
CDR3: CASSSGTGGLEAFF

V: TRBV19
J: TRBJ2-7
D: TRBD2
CDR3: CASSIDGGLGLAGGAYEQYF

V: TRBV2
J: TRBJ1-2
D: TRBD1
CDR3: CASREDREENYGYTF

V: TRBV30
J: TRBJ1-1
D: TRBD1
CDR3: CAWNDRQGTEAFF

V: TRBV7-9
J: TRBJ2-7
D: TRBD1
CDR3: CASSLRDRRYEQYF

V: TRBV7-9
J: TRBJ2-7
D: TRBD2
CDR3: CASSSGLAGEYSYEQYF

V: TRBV5-5
J: TRBJ2-7
D: TRBD1
CDR3: CASSLPGGDEQYF

V: TRBV6-4
J: TRBJ2-2
D: NA
CDR3: CASKQGRNTGELFF

V: TRBV2
J: TRBJ2-1
D: TRBD1
CDR3: CASSPGTGTKPSYNEQFF

V: TRBV4-3
J: TRBJ2-5
D: TRBD2
CDR3: CASSQGLLAGGPAQYF

V: TRBV7-2
J: TRBJ2-2
D: NA
CDR3: CASSLVGGIGTGELFF

V: TRBV10-3
J: TRBJ2-1
D: NA
CDR3: CAIRDSRRDNEQFF

V: TRBV10-3
J: TRBJ2-1
D: TRBD2
CDR3: CAIRLAGESEQFF

V: TRBV9
J: TRBJ1-5
D: TRBD1
CDR3: CASSVGGQGAQPQHF

V: TRBV28
J: TRBJ2-3
D: TRBD1
CDR3: CASSLGQEVADTQYF

V: TRBV7-8
J: TRBJ1-1
D: TRBD1
CDR3: CASSLGWVRGKTEAFF

V: TRBV20-1
J: TRBJ2-5
D: NA
CDR3: CSAPYQETQYF

V: TRBV19
J: TRBJ2-1
D: TRBD1
CDR3: CASSIWTGGIGNEQFF

V: TRBV7-9
J: TRBJ2-2
D: TRBD1
CDR3: CASSSDRGRTGELFF

V: TRBV27
J: TRBJ1-2
D: NA
CDR3: CASSPPGNYGYTF

V: TRBV7-9
J: TRBJ1-6
D: NA
CDR3: CASSKDSSPLHF

V: TRBV5-1
J: TRBJ1-1
D: TRBD1
CDR3: CASSLEGQGLNTEAFF

V: TRBV13
J: TRBJ2-1
D: TRBD2
CDR3: CASSLALAAYNEQFF

V: TRBV18
J: TRBJ1-4
D: NA
CDR3: CASSPKASLGEKLFF

V: TRBV5-8
J: TRBJ2-3
D: NA
CDR3: CASSNGKGWPDTQYF

V: TRBV7-9
J: TRBJ2-2
D: NA
CDR3: CASSLERGNTGELFF

V: TRBV2
J: TRBJ2-2
D: NA
CDR3: CASSVFREAGELFF

V: TRBV5-1
J: TRBJ2-3
D: TRBD1
CDR3: CASRTGGSTDTQYF

V: TRBV5-6
J: TRBJ1-1
D: TRBD1
CDR3: CASSLGQGAWKTEAFF

V: TRBV27
J: TRBJ2-1
D: TRBD2
CDR3: CASTRTSGSGEQFF

V: TRBV18
J: TRBJ1-2
D: NA
CDR3: CASSPPAGDGYTF

V: TRBV25-1
J: TRBJ2-2
D: TRBD1
CDR3: CASSGRQGANGELFF

V: TRBV2
J: TRBJ1-2
D: NA
CDR3: CASSERGGDGYTF